The 15 T cell receptor beta chains below come from one sample, sequenced in a study of T-cell reconstitution after alpha-beta-depleted transplantation in children. Findings and caveats of the study: After one year, T-cell counts and TCRbeta diversity mostly came from new T cells.

Using unique molecular identifiers, the investigators prepared the TCRbeta library. TCRdb reanalysed the PCR reads using MiXCR and keeps one entry per CDR3 protein. This sample carries 330,000 or so distinct CDR3 sequences, over 7% of them seen once, and the ten largest clones take approximately 9.6%. These TCRs' antigens remain unknown. This specimen consisted of peripheral blood, obtained 360 days after TCRalphabeta/CD19-depleted stem cell transplant. The receptor source for this set is a female patient aged 2-9 years who had a stem cell transplant for Fanconi anemia, so the T cells may come from the graft donor.

This clonotype was counted between two and nine times. This chain connects TRBV7-9 to TRBJ1-5; 8 nucleotides line up with TRBD1. V lost 5 bases to trimming and J lost 5 bases; unmatched junction nucleotides: 8. CDR1 SEHNR and CDR2 FQNEAQ come from the germline V gene (reference sequence). This CDR3 is 15 amino acids long. The CDR3 region is CASSGDRGWDQPQHF. Here the CDR3 DNA reads TGTGCCAGCAGCGGAGACAGGGGATGGGATCAGCCCCAGCATTTT. Combining the CDR3 with reference TRBV7-9 and TRBJ1-5 gives the whole variable domain DTGVSQNPRHKITKRGQNVTFRCDPISEHNRLYWYRQTLGQGPEFLTYFQNEAQLEKSRLLSDRFSAERPKGSFSTLEIQRTEQGDSAMYLCASSGDRGWDQPQHFGDGTRLSIL.

V and J are TRBV6-5 and TRBJ1-5, with D hard to call. CDR3 size: 13 residues. V shed 0 bases and J shed 7 bases, with 7 bases lying between them. From germline, CDR1 is MNHEY and CDR2 SVGAGI. DNA for the CDR3: TGTGCCAGCAGTTACTCCTCCCGGCAGCCCCAGCATTTT. It yields the protein CASSYSSRQPQHF.

This clonotype was observed a few times. The rearrangement joins TRBV2 to TRBJ2-3; 11 nucleotides match TRBD1. V lost 5 bases and J lost 3; bases outside the gene matches: 4. The germline V gene has CDR1 SNHLY and CDR2 FYNNEI. The CDR3 consists of 15 residues. The CDR3 DNA sequence: TGTGCCAGCAGTATTGGGACAGGGGGAACAGATACGCAGTATTTT. Residues: CASSIGTGGTDTQYF.

This chain joins TRBV6-2 or TRBV6-3 and TRBJ2-1; the match to TRBD1 covers 8 bases. Germline V lookup: CDR1 MNHEY, CDR2 SVGEGT. Germline trimming cut 6 bases from V and 6 bases from J; bases unmatched to any gene: 7. The CDR3 length is 14 residues. The CDR3 region has the DNA TGTGCCAGCAGAGGGTCAGGGGGCTCCAATGAGCAGTTCTTC. It encodes CASRGSGGSNEQFF.

This clonotype appeared many times. The genes are TRBV20-1 and TRBJ2-5; TRBD2 might be the D (6 bases). Germline V lookup: CDR1 DFQATT, CDR2 SNEGSKA (reference sequence). This CDR3 contains 14 residues. V lost 3 bases, J lost 5 bases, and 16 bases lay in between. CDR3 sequence (DNA): TGCAGTGCTAGTCGACTAGGGGCTATGGAGACCCAGTACTTC. Translation gives CSASRLGAMETQYF.

The table lists this clonotype with many counts. The V gene is TRBV28, the J gene TRBJ2-3, with TRBD2 as a possible D gene (6 bases). With 6 bases removed from V and 1 base from J, the gap between germline ends came to 11 bases. CDR1 and CDR2 (germline): MDHEN, SYDVKM. This CDR3 is 14 amino acids long. DNA for the CDR3: TGTGCCAGCAGGGACGGGGGACGCACAGATACGCAGTATTTT. Protein product: CASRDGGRTDTQYF.

In its sample, this clonotype was seen many times. V and J are TRBV20-1 and TRBJ2-7, with 7 positions matching TRBD2. Looked up from germline, CDR1 is DFQATT and CDR2 is SNEGSKA (reference sequence). Unmatched junction bases numbered 18, after V lost 0 bases and J lost 7 bases. The CDR3 is 17 amino acids. The CDR3 DNA sequence: TGCAGTGCTAGAGATAGTCAGGGTAGCGGGCTTACGGGGGAGCAGTACTTC. Encoded protein: CSARDSQGSGLTGEQYF.

This rearrangement joins TRBV7-8 to TRBJ1-5; 8 bases agree with TRBD1. In germline, CDR1 is SGHVS, CDR2 FQNEAQ. This CDR3 spans 17 amino acids. V gave up 0 bases and J gave up 0 bases; unmatched junction bases: 4. The CDR3 coding sequence is TGTGCCAGCAGCTTAGCGACAGGGGCAGATAGCAATCAGCCCCAGCATTTT. Its protein product is CASSLATGADSNQPQHF.

This clonotype was seen many times. This chain links TRBV5-1 with TRBJ2-2, with 10 bases fitting TRBD2. Trimming removed 0 bases from V and 13 bases from J; junction bases left unmatched: 6. The V gene's germline CDR1 is SGHRS and CDR2 YFSETQ. The CDR3 consists of 14 residues. The CDR3 sequence: CASSLDPGLATLFF. DNA of the CDR3: TGCGCCAGCAGCTTGGACCCGGGACTAGCGACGCTGTTTTTT.

This clonotype was seen many times. The chain has TRBV5-1 and TRBJ2-3; 8 bases fit TRBD2. Germline V gene data show CDR1 as SGHRS and CDR2 as YFSETQ. V lost 1 base to trimming and J lost 6 bases; unmatched junction nucleotides: 10. This CDR3 comprises 16 residues. The chain's CDR3 is CASSLHGGGPSDTQYF. The CDR3 nucleotides are TGCGCCAGCAGCTTGCACGGCGGGGGGCCATCCGATACGCAGTATTTT.

V gene TRBV20-1 combines with J gene TRBJ1-4; 8 bases line up with TRBD1. Germline CDR1 DFQATT, CDR2 SNEGSKA (reference sequence). The CDR3 runs 13 residues. V lost 6 bases and J lost 3; bases outside the gene matches: 3. This chain's CDR3 is CSAEQGANEKLFF. The CDR3 DNA is TGCAGTGCCGAACAGGGGGCTAATGAAAAACTGTTTTTT.

This clonotype has ten or more counts. Here the CDR3 reads CASSPRFASSYNEQFF. The CDR3 nucleotides are TGTGCCAGCAGCCCCAGGTTCGCTTCGTCCTACAATGAGCAGTTCTTC. V gene TRBV5-6 combines with J gene TRBJ2-1; no clear D. The V end lost 4 bases, the J end lost 1 base, and 15 bases lay between the germline ends. Germline CDR1 reads SGHDT; CDR2 reads YYEEEE. CDR3 size: 16 residues.

At least ten counts were recorded for this clonotype. The rearrangement links TRBV5-6 to TRBJ2-7, with D maybe TRBD2 (5 bases). The CDR3 is 14 amino acids. The V and J ends lost 4 bases and 3 bases respectively, with 14 bases between them. Looked up from germline, CDR1 is SGHDT and CDR2 is YYEEEE. In DNA form, the CDR3 reads TGTGCCAGCAGCGTCTGGGGAGCGGTCTACGAGCAGTACTTC. Protein sequence: CASSVWGAVYEQYF.

In this sample, this clonotype turned up many times. The chain combines TRBV12-3 or TRBV12-4 with TRBJ1-2; the match to TRBD1 covers 7 bases. V shed 7 bases and J 4 bases; nucleotides not matched to a gene: 12. The CDR3 consists of 15 residues. For the CDR3, the DNA is TGTGCCAGCATCCGAGCGACAGGGAAAGGCTATGGCTACACCTTC. Translation: CASIRATGKGYGYTF.

This clonotype was detected many times. The chain combines TRBV28 with TRBJ2-1; D remains unclear. Germline V gives CDR1 MDHEN, CDR2 SYDVKM. The CDR3 spans 14 residues. The germline V and J ends were trimmed by 1 base and 4 bases, with 8 bases remaining between them. CDR3 sequence: CASSLFLGYNEQFF. CDR3 DNA: TGTGCCAGCAGTTTATTTCTGGGGTACAATGAGCAGTTCTTC.